This TCR beta chain stems from a study of blood T cell repertoires in COVID-19. Whole-study context: Samples representing acute and convalescent COVID-19 were sourced from the United States, Italy and Spain.

Recovered status applied to Cohort 3 donors who had two consecutive negative PCRs. It also applied to those with clearance or with symptom resolution. The CDR3 contains 12 residues. V was pared by 5 bases and J by 8 bases, with 5 bases of the junction left unmatched. Authors' methods: Researchers report that nucleated cell counts were estimated from reference gene primer amplification. Only in-frame clones appear in the TCRdb table, and some are missing; sequencing was by immunoSEQ multiplex PCR. V and J calls and clone size are given by that table; D and trimming were obtained from the DNA. The data hold roughly 500,000 clones, with roughly 90% observed a single time. This clone was seen just once.

The clonotype comes from a woman in her forties who had recovered from COVID-19. The chain uses TRBV12-3 or TRBV12-4 and TRBJ1-1; TRBD1 matches 7 bases. Sequencing was performed on PBMCs or T cells enriched from blood (not recorded which). CDR3 sequence reads: CASSPDRTEAFF. CDR3 in DNA: TGTGCCAGCAGTCCGGACAGGACCGAAGCTTTCTTT.